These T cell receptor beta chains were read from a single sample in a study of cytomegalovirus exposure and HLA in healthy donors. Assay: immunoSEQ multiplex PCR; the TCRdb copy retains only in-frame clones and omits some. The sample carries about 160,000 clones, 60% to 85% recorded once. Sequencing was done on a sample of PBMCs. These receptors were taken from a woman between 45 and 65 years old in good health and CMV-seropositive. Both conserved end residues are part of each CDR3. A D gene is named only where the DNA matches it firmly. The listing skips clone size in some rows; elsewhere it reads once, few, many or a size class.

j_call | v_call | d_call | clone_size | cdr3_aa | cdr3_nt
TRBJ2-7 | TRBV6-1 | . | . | CAGTFGMNYEQYF | TGTGCCGGGACTTTCGGGATGAACTACGAGCAGTACTTC
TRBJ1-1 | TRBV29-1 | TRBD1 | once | CSVPKTGWGTEAFF | TGCAGCGTCCCCAAGACAGGGTGGGGCACTGAAGCTTTCTTT
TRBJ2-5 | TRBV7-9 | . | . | CASSLAGAAETQYF | TGTGCCAGCAGCTTAGCGGGAGCCGCGGAGACCCAGTACTTC
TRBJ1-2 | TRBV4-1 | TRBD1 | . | CASSQDRGNYGYTF | TGCGCCAGCAGCCAGGACAGGGGGAACTATGGCTACACCTTC
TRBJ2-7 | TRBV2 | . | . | CASSGPGGDDIYEQYF | TGTGCCAGCAGTGGCCCCGGAGGGGACGATATCTACGAGCAGTACTTC
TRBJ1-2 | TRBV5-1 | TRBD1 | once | CASGKEGAPDTF | TGCGCCAGCGGGAAAGAGGGGGCGCCTGACACCTTC
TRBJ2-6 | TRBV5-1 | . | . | CASSLDFAGSGANVLTF | TGCGCCAGCAGCTTGGATTTCGCAGGGTCAGGGGCCAACGTCCTGACTTTC
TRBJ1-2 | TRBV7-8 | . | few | CASSSTSGNYGYTF | TGTGCCAGCAGCAGCACCTCAGGGAACTATGGCTACACCTTC
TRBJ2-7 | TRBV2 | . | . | CASSEEGISEQYF | TGTGCCAGCAGTGAGGAGGGGATATCCGAGCAGTACTTC
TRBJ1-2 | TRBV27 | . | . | CASSEVGGPYGYTF | TGTGCCAGCAGCGAAGTGGGAGGACCGTATGGCTACACCTTC
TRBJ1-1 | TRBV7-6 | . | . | CASSREGNTEAFF | TGTGCAAGCTCGAGGGAAGGGAACACTGAAGCTTTCTTT
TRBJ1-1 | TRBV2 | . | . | CASKIQGNTEAFF | TGTGCCAGCAAGATACAGGGAAACACTGAAGCTTTCTTT
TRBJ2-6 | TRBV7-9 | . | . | CASSPSGGANVLTF | TGTGCCAGCAGCCCTTCAGGTGGGGCCAACGTCCTGACTTTC
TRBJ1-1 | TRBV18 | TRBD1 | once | CASSPRTGGTEAFF | TGTGCCAGCTCACCTCGGACAGGGGGCACTGAAGCTTTCTTT